These 7 T cell receptor beta chains were sequenced from one sample in a study of cytomegalovirus exposure and HLA in healthy donors. Amplification used 60 Vbeta primers and 13 Jbeta primers. The assay was immunoSEQ multiplex PCR, and TCRdb's table has in-frame clones only and misses some. The repertoire holds 150,000 to 200,000 clones, with 79% as singletons. The sequenced material came from PBMCs. The origin of the receptors is a woman under 40 in good health and CMV-seropositive.

The gene calls are TRBV27 and TRBJ1-3; 10 nucleotides match TRBD1. The CDR3 extends over 16 amino acids. Trimming took 4 bases from V and 4 from J; bases not matched to a gene: 7. The germline V gene has CDR1 MNHEY and CDR2 SMNVEV (reference sequence). CDR3 loop: CASSSGQGGYGNTIYF. The CDR3 region has the DNA TGTGCCAGCAGTTCCGGACAGGGGGGGTACGGAAACACCATATATTTT.

This clone showed up just a few times. Mismatch with germline at one junction end may stem from a read error. The chain employs TRBV27 and TRBJ1-2; the match to TRBD1 covers 8 bases. The CDR3 has 15 residues. Germline CDR1 reads MNHEY; CDR2 reads SMNVEV (reference sequence). CDR3 bases: TGTGCCAGCAGTCCCGTGGCCGACAGGGGCTATGTCTACACCTTC. Its protein is CASSPVADRGYVYTF.

This clone was observed once. V and J are TRBV11-3 and TRBJ2-5, with TRBD1 matching 11 bases. V dropped 4 bases and J dropped 1; count of bases not matched to a gene: 5. This CDR3 comprises 16 residues. CDR1 and CDR2 from the germline V gene are SGHNT and YENEEA. The CDR3 reads CASSSPGQGGQETQYF. CDR3 nucleotide sequence: TGTGCCAGCAGCTCCCCGGGACAGGGGGGCCAAGAGACCCAGTACTTC.

The V and J genes are TRBV5-4 and TRBJ2-7, with 9 positions matching TRBD2. The CDR3 has 14 amino acids. After removal of 4 bases from V and 2 bases from J, the junction contained 4 bases not matched to a gene. Per the germline V gene, CDR1 is SGHNT and CDR2 is YYREEE (reference sequence). CDR3 in DNA: TGTGCCAGCAGCAAGACTAGCGGTCCCTACGAGCAGTACTTC. Residues: CASSKTSGPYEQYF. Complete variable domain (other parts from reference TRBV5-4 and TRBJ2-7): ETGVTQSPTHLIKTRGQQVTLRCSSQSGHNTVSWYQQALGQGPQFIFQYYREEENGRGNFPPRFSGLQFPNYSSELNVNALELDDSALYLCASSKTSGPYEQYFGPGTRLTVT.

The chain recombines TRBV11-3 with TRBJ1-1; D remains unclear. The length of the CDR3 is 14 residues. Germline assignment: CDR1 SGHNT and CDR2 YENEEA. V lost 2 bases and J 2 bases, leaving 9 bases between the germline ends. The CDR3 DNA sequence: TGTGCCAGCAGCTTAATGCCAGTCAACACTGAAGCTTTCTTT. Residues: CASSLMPVNTEAFF.

The chain links TRBV6-5 to TRBJ1-2; a weak D match, TRBD1 (6 bases). V gave up 0 bases and J gave up 0 bases, with 8 bases separating them. The CDR3 covers 15 residues. Per germline, CDR1 MNHEY and CDR2 SVGAGI. The CDR3 region is CASSYSAGANYGYTF. Written as DNA, the CDR3 is TGTGCCAGCAGTTACTCCGCAGGGGCTAACTATGGCTACACCTTC.

The chain recombines TRBV30 with TRBJ2-7, with D unresolved. The CDR3 sequence is 16 residues long. The V end lost 0 bases, the J end lost 7 bases, and 22 bases lay between the germline ends. CDR1 and CDR2 from the germline V gene are GTSNPN and SVGIG (reference sequence). CDR3 DNA: TGTGCCTGGAGTGTAAGGTCGGTGCAAATCGGGTTAGAGCAGTACTTC. This translates into CAWSVRSVQIGLEQYF.